This T cell receptor (beta chain) was obtained from a study of technical replicates of blood from a few donors. Trimming took 0 bases from V and 3 from J, leaving 8 bases between them. CDR3 length: 13 amino acids. Germline V gene sequence: CDR1 GTSNPN, CDR2 SVGIG (reference sequence). The protocol was immunoSEQ multiplex PCR, while the TCRdb copy is restricted to in-frame clones and leaves out a portion. The sample includes tens of thousands of clones, around 94% of them seen just once. The TCR sequence derives from a human donor in good health. Sequencing used T cells isolated from PBMCs. J is TRBJ1-1 and V is TRBV30, with D uncertain. This chain's CDR3 is CAWSVEVYTEAFF. CDR3 DNA: TGTGCCTGGAGTGTTGAGGTTTACACTGAAGCTTTCTTT.